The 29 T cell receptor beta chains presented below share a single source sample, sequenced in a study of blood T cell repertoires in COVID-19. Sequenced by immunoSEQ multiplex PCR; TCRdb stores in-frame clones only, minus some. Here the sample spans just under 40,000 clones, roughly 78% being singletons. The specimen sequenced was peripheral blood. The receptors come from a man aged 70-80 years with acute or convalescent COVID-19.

The chain's CDR3 is CASSERGRVYEQYF. The CDR3 nucleotides read TGTGCCAGCTCAGAAAGGGGGCGCGTCTACGAGCAGTACTTC. V usage is TRBV2 and J usage is TRBJ2-7; 7 bases are a match to TRBD1. CDR3 length equals 14 residues. V dropped 8 bases and J dropped 3; count of bases not matched to a gene: 10. Germline V gene lookup returns CDR1 SNHLY and CDR2 FYNNEI.

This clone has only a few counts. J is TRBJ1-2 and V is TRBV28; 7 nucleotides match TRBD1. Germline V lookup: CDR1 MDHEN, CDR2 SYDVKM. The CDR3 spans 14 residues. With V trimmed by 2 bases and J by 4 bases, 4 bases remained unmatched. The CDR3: CASSLTGVRYGYTF. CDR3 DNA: TGTGCCAGCAGTTTAACAGGGGTCCGCTATGGCTACACCTTC.

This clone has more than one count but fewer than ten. Here the CDR3 DNA reads TGTGCCAGCCCCCCGGGGAACCAGCCCCAGCATTTT. Protein sequence: CASPPGNQPQHF. V and J are TRBV6-4 and TRBJ1-5; D call uncertain. In germline, CDR1 is MRHNA, CDR2 SNTAGT. The CDR3 is 12 amino acids. V lost 8 bases, J lost 7 bases, and 12 bases lay in between.

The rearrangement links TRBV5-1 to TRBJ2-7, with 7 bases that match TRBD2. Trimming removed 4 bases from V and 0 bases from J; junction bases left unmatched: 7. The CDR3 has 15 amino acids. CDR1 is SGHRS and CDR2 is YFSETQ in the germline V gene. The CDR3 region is CASSGEGFSSYEQYF. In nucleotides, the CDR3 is TGCGCCAGCAGCGGGGAGGGCTTCAGCTCCTACGAGCAGTACTTC.

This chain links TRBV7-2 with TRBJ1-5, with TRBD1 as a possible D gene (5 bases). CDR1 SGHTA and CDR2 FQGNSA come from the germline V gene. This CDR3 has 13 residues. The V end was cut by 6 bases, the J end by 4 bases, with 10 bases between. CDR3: CASSTQGNQPQHF. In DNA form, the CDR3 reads TGTGCCAGCAGTACCCAGGGTAATCAGCCCCAGCATTTT.

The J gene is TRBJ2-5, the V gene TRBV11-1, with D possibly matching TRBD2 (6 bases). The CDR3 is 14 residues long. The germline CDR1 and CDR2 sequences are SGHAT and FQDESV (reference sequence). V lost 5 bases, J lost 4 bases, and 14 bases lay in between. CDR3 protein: CASSHSDGGETQYF. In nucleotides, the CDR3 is TGTGCCAGCAGCCACTCTGACGGGGGAGAGACCCAGTACTTC.

This chain's CDR3 is CASSPRGRGKLFF. In nucleotides, the CDR3 is TGTGCCAGCAGCCCCCGCGGGAGAGGAAAACTGTTTTTT. J is TRBJ1-4 and V is TRBV7-2; the D is unclear. CDR3 size: 13 residues. Trimming shortened V by 5 bases and J by 10 bases, and 14 bases separated the two germline ends. Germline assignment: CDR1 SGHTA and CDR2 FQGNSA.

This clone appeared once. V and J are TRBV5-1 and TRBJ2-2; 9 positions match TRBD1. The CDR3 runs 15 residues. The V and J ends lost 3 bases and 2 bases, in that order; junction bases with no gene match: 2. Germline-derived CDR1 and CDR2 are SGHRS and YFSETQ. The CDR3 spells CASSWGQGNTGELFF. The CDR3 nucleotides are TGCGCCAGCAGCTGGGGACAGGGAAACACCGGGGAGCTGTTTTTT.

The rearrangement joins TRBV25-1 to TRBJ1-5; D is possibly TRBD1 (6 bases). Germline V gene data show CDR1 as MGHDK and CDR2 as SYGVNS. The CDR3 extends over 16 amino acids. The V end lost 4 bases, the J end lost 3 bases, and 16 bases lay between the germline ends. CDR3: CASSGTGPGDNQPQHF. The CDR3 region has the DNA TGTGCCAGCAGTGGTACAGGGCCCGGGGACAATCAGCCCCAGCATTTT.

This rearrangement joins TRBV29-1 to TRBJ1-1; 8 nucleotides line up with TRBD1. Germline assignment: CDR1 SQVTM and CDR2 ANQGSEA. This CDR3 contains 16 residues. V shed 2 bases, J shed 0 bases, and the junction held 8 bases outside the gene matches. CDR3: CSVECFMTGVNTEAFF. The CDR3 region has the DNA TGCAGCGTTGAATGCTTTATGACAGGGGTGAACACTGAAGCTTTCTTT. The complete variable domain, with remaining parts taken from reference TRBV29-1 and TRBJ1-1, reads SAVISQKPSRDICQRGTSLTIQCQVDSQVTMMFWYRQQPGQSLTLIATANQGSEATYESGFVIDKFPISRPNLTFSTLTVSNMSPEDSSIYLCSVECFMTGVNTEAFFGQGTRLTVV.

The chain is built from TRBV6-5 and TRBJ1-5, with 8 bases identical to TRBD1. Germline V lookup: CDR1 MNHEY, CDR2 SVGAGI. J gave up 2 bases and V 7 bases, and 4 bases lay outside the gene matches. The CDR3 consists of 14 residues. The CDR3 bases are TGTGCCAGCAAGGACAGGGCTGGCAATCAGCCCCAGCATTTT. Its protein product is CASKDRAGNQPQHF.

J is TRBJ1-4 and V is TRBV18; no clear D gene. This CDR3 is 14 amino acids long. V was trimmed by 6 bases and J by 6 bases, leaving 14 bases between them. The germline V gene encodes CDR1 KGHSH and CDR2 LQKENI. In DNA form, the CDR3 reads TGTGCCAGCTCCCCCCGGACTGCCGATGAAAAACTGTTTTTT. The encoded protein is CASSPRTADEKLFF.

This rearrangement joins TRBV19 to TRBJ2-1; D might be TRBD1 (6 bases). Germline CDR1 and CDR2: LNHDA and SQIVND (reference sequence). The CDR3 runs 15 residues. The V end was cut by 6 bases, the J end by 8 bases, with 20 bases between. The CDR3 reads CASRPGGGRGDEQFF. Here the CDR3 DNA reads TGTGCCAGTAGACCTGGGGGCGGTCGGGGCGATGAGCAGTTCTTC.

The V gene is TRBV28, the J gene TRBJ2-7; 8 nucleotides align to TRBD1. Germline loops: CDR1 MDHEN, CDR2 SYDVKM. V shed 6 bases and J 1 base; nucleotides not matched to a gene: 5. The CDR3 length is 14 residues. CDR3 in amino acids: CASSRGQGSYEQYF. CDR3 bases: TGTGCCAGCAGCCGAGGACAGGGATCCTACGAGCAGTACTTC.

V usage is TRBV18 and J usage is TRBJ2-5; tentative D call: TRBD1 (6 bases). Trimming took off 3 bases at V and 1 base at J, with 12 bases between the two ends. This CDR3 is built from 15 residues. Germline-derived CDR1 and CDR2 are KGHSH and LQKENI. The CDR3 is CASSPNRDPQETQYF. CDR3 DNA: TGTGCCAGCTCACCCAACAGGGATCCCCAAGAGACCCAGTACTTC. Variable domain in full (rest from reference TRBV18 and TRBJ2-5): NAGVMQNPRHLVRRRGQEARLRCSPMKGHSHVYWYRQLPEEGLKFMVYLQKENIIDESGMPKERFSAEFPKEGPSILRIQQVVRGDSAAYFCASSPNRDPQETQYFGPGTRLLVL.

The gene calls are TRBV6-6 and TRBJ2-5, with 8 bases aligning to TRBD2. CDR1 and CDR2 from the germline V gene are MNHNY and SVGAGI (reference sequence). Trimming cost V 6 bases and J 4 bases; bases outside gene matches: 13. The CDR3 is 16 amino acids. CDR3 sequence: CASSKLALSGGETQYF. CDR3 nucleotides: TGTGCCAGCAGCAAACTAGCGCTCAGCGGGGGAGAGACCCAGTACTTC.

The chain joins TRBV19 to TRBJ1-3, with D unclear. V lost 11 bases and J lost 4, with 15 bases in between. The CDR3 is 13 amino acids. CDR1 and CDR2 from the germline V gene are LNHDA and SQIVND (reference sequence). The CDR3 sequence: CASNAGTGNTIYF. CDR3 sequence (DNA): TGTGCCTCCAACGCGGGTACGGGAAACACCATATATTTT.

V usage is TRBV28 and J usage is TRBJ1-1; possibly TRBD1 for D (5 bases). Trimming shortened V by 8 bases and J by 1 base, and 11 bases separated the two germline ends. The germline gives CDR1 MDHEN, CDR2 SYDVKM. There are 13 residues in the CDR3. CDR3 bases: TGTGCCAGCTGGATCCAGGGGAACACTGAAGCTTTCTTT. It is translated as CASWIQGNTEAFF. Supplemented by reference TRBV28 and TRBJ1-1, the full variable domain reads DVKVTQSSRYLVKRTGEKVFLECVQDMDHENMFWYRQDPGLGLRLIYFSYDVKMKEKGDIPEGYSVSREKKERFSLILESASTNQTSMYLCASWIQGNTEAFFGQGTRLTVV.

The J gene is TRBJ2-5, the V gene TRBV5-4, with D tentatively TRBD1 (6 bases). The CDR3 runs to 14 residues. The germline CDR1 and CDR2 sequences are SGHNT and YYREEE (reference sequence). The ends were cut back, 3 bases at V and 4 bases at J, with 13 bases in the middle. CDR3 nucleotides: TGTGCCAGCAGCTCCGTTGGGGGCGGAGAGACCCAGTACTTC. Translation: CASSSVGGGETQYF. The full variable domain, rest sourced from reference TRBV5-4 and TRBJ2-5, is ETGVTQSPTHLIKTRGQQVTLRCSSQSGHNTVSWYQQALGQGPQFIFQYYREEENGRGNFPPRFSGLQFPNYSSELNVNALELDDSALYLCASSSVGGGETQYFGPGTRLLVL.

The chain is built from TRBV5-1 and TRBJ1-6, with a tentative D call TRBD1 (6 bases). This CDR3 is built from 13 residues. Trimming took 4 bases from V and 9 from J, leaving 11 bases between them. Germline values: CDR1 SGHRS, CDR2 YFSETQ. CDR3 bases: TGCGCCAGCAGCCAGGACAGTCGTTCACCCCTCCACTTT. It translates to CASSQDSRSPLHF.

For the CDR3, the DNA is TGTGCCAGCAGCGTAAGCGGTAGAGACAATGAGCAGTTCTTC. Translated, it gives CASSVSGRDNEQFF. J is TRBJ2-1 and V is TRBV9, with D tentatively TRBD2 (5 bases). The germline V gene encodes CDR1 SGDLS and CDR2 YYNGEE. With 1 base removed from V and 5 bases from J, the gap between germline ends came to 10 bases. The CDR3 totals 14 residues.

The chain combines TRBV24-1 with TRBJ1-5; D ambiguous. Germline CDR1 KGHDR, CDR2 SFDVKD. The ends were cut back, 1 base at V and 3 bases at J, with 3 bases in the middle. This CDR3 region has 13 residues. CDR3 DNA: TGTGCCACCAGTGATTTCAACAATCAGCCCCAGCATTTT. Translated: CATSDFNNQPQHF.

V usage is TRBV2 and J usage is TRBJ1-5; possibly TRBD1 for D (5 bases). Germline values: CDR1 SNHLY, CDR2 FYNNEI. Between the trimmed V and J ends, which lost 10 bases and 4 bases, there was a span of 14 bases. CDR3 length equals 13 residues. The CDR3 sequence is CANGRGENQPQHF. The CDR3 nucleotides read TGTGCCAACGGTAGGGGCGAGAATCAGCCCCAGCATTTT.

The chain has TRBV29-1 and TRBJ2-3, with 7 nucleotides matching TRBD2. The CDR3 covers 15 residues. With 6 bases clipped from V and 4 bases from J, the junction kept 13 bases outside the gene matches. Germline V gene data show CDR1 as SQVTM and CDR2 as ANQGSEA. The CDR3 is CSVGRLAEKADTQYF. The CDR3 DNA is TGCAGCGTGGGGAGGCTAGCGGAAAAAGCAGATACGCAGTATTTT.

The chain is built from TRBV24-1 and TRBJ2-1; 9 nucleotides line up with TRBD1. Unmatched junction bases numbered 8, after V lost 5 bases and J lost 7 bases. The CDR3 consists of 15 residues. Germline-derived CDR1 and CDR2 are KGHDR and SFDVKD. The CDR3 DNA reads TGTGCCACCAGTGGAGGGACAGGGAATCGGAATGAGCAGTTCTTC. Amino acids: CATSGGTGNRNEQFF.

CDR3 amino acids: CASSSREQREKYEQFF. In DNA form, the CDR3 reads TGTGCCAGCAGCTCCCGGGAGCAGCGGGAGAAGTATGAGCAGTTCTTC. V is TRBV7-9 and J is TRBJ2-1; 8 nucleotides line up with TRBD2. The germline V gene has CDR1 SEHNR and CDR2 FQNEAQ (reference sequence). J was trimmed by 8 bases and V by 4 bases; bases with no gene match: 13. The CDR3 covers 16 residues.

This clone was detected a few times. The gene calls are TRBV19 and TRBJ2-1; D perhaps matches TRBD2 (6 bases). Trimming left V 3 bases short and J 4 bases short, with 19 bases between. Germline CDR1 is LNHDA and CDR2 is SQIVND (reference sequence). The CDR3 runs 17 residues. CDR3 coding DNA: TGTGCCAGTAGTATCGGCCTATTAGCGGCCAAATACAATGAGCAGTTCTTC. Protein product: CASSIGLLAAKYNEQFF.

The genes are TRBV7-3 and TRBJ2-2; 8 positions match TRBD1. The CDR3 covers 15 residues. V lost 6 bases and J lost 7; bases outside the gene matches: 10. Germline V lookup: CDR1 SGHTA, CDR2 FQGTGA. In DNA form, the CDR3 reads TGTGCCAGCAGAGATGGACAGGGACGGAGCGGGGAGCTGTTTTTT. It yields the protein CASRDGQGRSGELFF.

This CDR3 is CASSFGTSSTDTQYF. Written as DNA, the CDR3 is TGTGCCAGCAGCTTCGGGACATCTAGCACAGATACGCAGTATTTT. This chain links TRBV5-4 with TRBJ2-3, with a possible D match to TRBD1 (6 bases). The CDR3 contains 15 residues. V lost 2 bases and J 0 bases, leaving 10 bases between the germline ends. Germline CDR1 is SGHNT and CDR2 is YYREEE (reference sequence).